This TCR beta chain emerged from a study of blood T cell repertoires in COVID-19. Some clones are missing from TCRdb's copy, which holds only in-frame ones; the method was immunoSEQ multiplex PCR. The table lists just over 150,000 clones, about 93% of them singletons, with approximately 4.6% in the top ten. CDR3 length: 14 residues. The trim removed 5 bases at V and 6 bases at J, leaving 7 bases unmatched. Germline assignment: CDR1 PRHDT and CDR2 FYEKMQ (reference sequence). This clonotype was obtained from a woman in her forties or fifties with acute or convalescent COVID-19. The V gene is TRBV13, the J gene TRBJ1-1; 9 nucleotides line up with TRBD1. The specimen was peripheral blood. CDR3 protein: CASSLGGQGSEAFF. CDR3 bases: TGTGCCAGCAGCCTGGGGGGACAGGGCTCTGAAGCTTTCTTT.